Each of the 24 T cell receptor beta chains below was sequenced from the same sample in a study of siplizumab effects on memory and regulatory T cells. Using immunoSEQ multiplex PCR, the repertoire was profiled, and TCRdb retains in-frame clones only, with some absent. The table lists 10,000 to 15,000 clones, 45% to 50% of them singletons. Their target antigens are unknown. The authors cocultured the mixed lymphocyte reaction cells at 37 degrees C for over 5 days. Sequencing was done on a sample of CFSE-low (dividing) CD8+ T cells sorted from an allogeneic mixed lymphocyte reaction. The receptor source for this set is a human donor in good health; the cells came from an allogeneic mixed lymphocyte reaction. Some clones in this sample may be carry-over from other donors' samples.

This clone has just a few counts. CDR3 nucleotides: TGTGCCAGCAGCTTATCGACTAGCGAAACAGATACGCAGTATTTT. It yields the protein CASSLSTSETDTQYF. The rearrangement links TRBV7-6 to TRBJ2-3; TRBD2 matches at 8 bases. With V trimmed by 2 bases and J by 3 bases, 4 bases remained unmatched. The CDR3 is 15 residues long. Per the germline V gene, CDR1 is SGHVS and CDR2 is FNYEAQ.

This chain connects TRBV16 to TRBJ1-2, with 7 bases matching TRBD1. The CDR3 is made up of 14 amino acids. Per the germline V gene, CDR1 is KGHSY and CDR2 is FQNENV. V dropped 7 bases and J dropped 4; count of bases not matched to a gene: 9. CDR3 nucleotides: TGTGCCAGCATACAGGGGCGGCTTTTCTATGGCTACACCTTC. This gives the protein CASIQGRLFYGYTF.

By share of the sample, this clone is medium-sized. The V and J genes are TRBV7-9 and TRBJ2-5, with D possibly matching TRBD2 (6 bases). V was pared by 3 bases and J by 3 bases, with 11 bases between. The germline V gene has CDR1 SEHNR and CDR2 FQNEAQ (reference sequence). The CDR3 spans 14 residues. The CDR3 is CASSLISGEETQYF. The CDR3 nucleotides are TGTGCCAGCAGCTTGATTTCGGGGGAAGAGACCCAGTACTTC.

V gene TRBV11-2 combines with J gene TRBJ2-1; D is undetermined. V lost 5 bases and J lost 6, with 11 bases in between. Germline V CDR1 and CDR2: SGHAT, FQNNGV. This CDR3 has 13 residues. The DNA for the CDR3 is TGTGCCAGCAGCCCCGTAGCTAGCAATGAGCAGTTCTTC. It specifies CASSPVASNEQFF.

This sequence joins TRBV19 and TRBJ2-7; tentatively, D is TRBD2 (7 bases). The CDR3 sequence is 15 residues long. Trimming cost V 5 bases and J 0 bases, with 14 bases left between them. The germline gives CDR1 LNHDA, CDR2 SQIVND (reference sequence). The CDR3 sequence is CASSPGGGSSYEQYF. The CDR3 region has the DNA TGTGCCAGTAGTCCCGGGGGCGGGAGCTCCTACGAGCAGTACTTC.

V is TRBV15 and J is TRBJ2-2; TRBD1 is a possible D gene (6 bases). The CDR3 loop spans 16 amino acids. Germline CDR1 is LNHNV and CDR2 is YYDKDF (reference sequence). The germline V and J ends were trimmed by 0 bases and 5 bases, with 13 bases remaining between them. CDR3 sequence: CATSRDGGVLTGELFF. The CDR3 nucleotides are TGTGCCACCAGCAGAGATGGGGGCGTCCTGACCGGGGAGCTGTTTTTT.

The sample holds a few counts of this clone. The chain has TRBV7-6 and TRBJ1-5; the D gene is possibly TRBD1 (5 bases). V lost 3 bases, J lost 7 bases, and 10 bases lay in between. This CDR3 is built from 13 residues. Germline V gene lookup returns CDR1 SGHVS and CDR2 FNYEAQ. This CDR3 reads CASSLIGAQPQHF. DNA for the CDR3: TGTGCCAGCAGCTTGATAGGGGCCCAGCCCCAGCATTTT.

The sample holds one count of this clone. The chain has TRBV7-9 and TRBJ1-1, with a possible D match to TRBD1 (5 bases). The CDR3 consists of 16 residues. Trimming removed 5 bases from V and 1 base from J, with 17 bases in between. Germline V gene data show CDR1 as SEHNR and CDR2 as FQNEAQ (reference sequence). The CDR3 DNA reads as TGTGCCAGCAGCCAAGATGTGGTAGGGACGAACACTGAAGCTTTCTTT. Translating it yields CASSQDVVGTNTEAFF. The full variable domain, in which reference TRBV7-9 and TRBJ1-1 provide the parts outside the CDR3, is DTGVSQNPRHKITKRGQNVTFRCDPISEHNRLYWYRQTLGQGPEFLTYFQNEAQLEKSRLLSDRFSAERPKGSFSTLEIQRTEQGDSAMYLCASSQDVVGTNTEAFFGQGTRLTVV.

The V and J genes are TRBV7-2 and TRBJ2-7; D is possibly TRBD1 (5 bases). Germline CDR1 is SGHTA and CDR2 is FQGNSA. V was clipped by 5 bases and J by 5 bases, with 13 bases between them. The CDR3 extends over 13 amino acids. The CDR3 is CASSQKQGNEQYF. CDR3 coding DNA: TGTGCCAGCAGCCAAAAGCAGGGTAACGAGCAGTACTTC.

Points on this clone: The same CDR3 also results from other DNA sequences found in this sample. The V and J genes are TRBV19 and TRBJ1-1; no definite D call. This CDR3 contains 15 residues. Germline V gene data show CDR1 as LNHDA and CDR2 as SQIVND (reference sequence). V was pared by 3 bases and J by 2 bases, with 13 bases between. The CDR3 nucleotides are TGTGCCAGTAGTATCGGCTGGGCCTCCAACACTGAAGCTTTCTTT. Amino acids: CASSIGWASNTEAFF.

The chain has TRBV2 and TRBJ1-2; tentative D call: TRBD1 (5 bases). This CDR3 is 12 amino acids long. Trimming pared 4 bases from V and 3 bases from J, leaving 6 bases between. Germline V CDR1 and CDR2: SNHLY, FYNNEI. CDR3 residues: CASSGRDYGYTF. In DNA, the CDR3 is TGTGCCAGCAGTGGCAGGGACTATGGCTACACCTTC. Full variable domain (rest looked up from reference TRBV2 and TRBJ1-2): EPEVTQTPSHQVTQMGQEVILRCVPISNHLYFYWYRQILGQKVEFLVSFYNNEISEKSEIFDDQFSVERPDGSNFTLKIRSTKLEDSAMYFCASSGRDYGYTFGSGTRLTVV.

To note about this clone: The sample contains more than one DNA sequence encoding this CDR3. The chain employs TRBV9 and TRBJ2-7; 8 bases align to TRBD2. The ends lost 4 bases at V and 4 bases at J; junction bases unmatched: 13. Germline CDR1 is SGDLS and CDR2 is YYNGEE. This CDR3 is 16 amino acids long. CDR3 in amino acids: CASSPGGRVTQYEQYF. The DNA for the CDR3 is TGTGCCAGCAGCCCGGGGGGGAGGGTAACCCAATACGAGCAGTACTTC.

V usage is TRBV10-3 and J usage is TRBJ2-7, with D tentatively TRBD2 (5 bases). V lost 7 bases, J lost 2 bases, and 12 bases lay in between. In germline, CDR1 is ENHRY, CDR2 SYGVKD. CDR3 length: 13 amino acids. For the CDR3, the DNA is TGTGCCATCACGGAGAGGGAGCCCTACGAGCAGTACTTC. Translation gives CAITEREPYEQYF.

This clone was seen more than once but under ten times. In DNA form, the CDR3 reads TGTGCCAGTAGTATATTAAACTCTGGAAACACCATATATTTT. Translated, it gives CASSILNSGNTIYF. The chain joins TRBV19 to TRBJ1-3, with no clear D. Germline V gene sequence: CDR1 LNHDA, CDR2 SQIVND (reference sequence). The CDR3 sequence is 14 residues long. Trimming left V 2 bases short and J 0 bases short, with 5 bases between.

The rearrangement joins TRBV5-5 to TRBJ1-1; a weak D match, TRBD1 (5 bases). The CDR3 is 14 residues long. The V end lost 4 bases, the J end lost 2 bases, and 12 bases lay between the germline ends. From germline, CDR1 is SGHKS and CDR2 YYEKEE (reference sequence). CDR3 loop: CASSPVDRNTEAFF. The CDR3 DNA reads as TGTGCCAGCAGCCCCGTAGACAGAAACACTGAAGCTTTCTTT.

The V call is TRBV5-1, the J call TRBJ2-1; TRBD1 matches 8 bases. Looked up from germline, CDR1 is SGHRS and CDR2 is YFSETQ. V gave up 4 bases and J gave up 3 bases; unmatched junction bases: 9. This CDR3 is built from 16 residues. The chain's CDR3 is CASSIGRQGFYNEQFF. The CDR3 DNA sequence: TGCGCCAGCAGCATCGGAAGACAGGGGTTCTACAATGAGCAGTTCTTC.

Only one count was recorded for this clone. V and J are TRBV7-9 and TRBJ2-3; D uncertain. V was shortened by 4 bases and J by 6 bases, with 11 bases between the two germline ends. The CDR3 runs 13 residues. In germline, CDR1 is SEHNR, CDR2 FQNEAQ (reference sequence). The CDR3 DNA sequence: TGTGCCAGCAGCTCCGATTTCGGGGATACGCAGTATTTT. It translates to CASSSDFGDTQYF.

CDR3 sequence reads: CASSQASGPYEQYF. The CDR3 nucleotides are TGTGCCAGCAGCCAGGCTAGCGGTCCCTACGAGCAGTACTTC. The chain is built from TRBV14 and TRBJ2-7; TRBD2 matches 7 bases. The CDR3 extends over 14 amino acids. V trimming: 3 bases; J trimming: 2 bases; junction bases outside the gene matches: 4. From germline, CDR1 is SGHDN and CDR2 FVKESK. Filled out from reference TRBV14 and TRBJ2-7, the complete variable domain reads EAGVTQFPSHSVIEKGQTVTLRCDPISGHDNLYWYRRVMGKEIKFLLHFVKESKQDESGMPNNRFLAERTGGTYSTLKVQPAELEDSGVYFCASSQASGPYEQYFGPGTRLTVT.

This clone has just a few counts. The chain couples TRBV27 to TRBJ2-7; 8 positions agree with TRBD1. The germline CDR1 and CDR2 sequences are MNHEY and SMNVEV (reference sequence). The CDR3 consists of 17 residues. V lost 6 bases and J lost 4; bases outside the gene matches: 17. The CDR3: CASSPIPLWTGKYEQYF. The DNA of the CDR3 is TGTGCCAGCAGCCCCATCCCCCTCTGGACAGGGAAGTACGAGCAGTACTTC.

Only a few counts were recorded for this clone. This rearrangement joins TRBV6-6 to TRBJ2-3; no clear D gene. V lost 10 bases and J lost 5, with 13 bases in between. The CDR3 spans 12 residues. Germline loops: CDR1 MNHNY, CDR2 SVGAGI (reference sequence). The CDR3 loop is CATITGGDTQYF. The CDR3 region has the DNA TGTGCCACCATAACTGGTGGAGATACGCAGTATTTT.

This clone was found a few times. J is TRBJ1-2 and V is TRBV19; D is undetermined. CDR1 and CDR2 (germline): LNHDA, SQIVND (reference sequence). Trimming removed 0 bases at V and 2 bases at J, with 10 bases between. This CDR3 has 15 residues. The CDR3 DNA reads as TGTGCCAGTAGTATAGATCTTTACAGCAACTATGGCTACACCTTC. Protein: CASSIDLYSNYGYTF.

This clone is termed medium-sized. The chain has TRBV7-2 and TRBJ2-5; D not resolved. The V gene lost 8 bases and the J gene lost 5 bases, with 15 bases spanning the gap. This CDR3 comprises 13 residues. The V gene's germline CDR1 is SGHTA and CDR2 FQGNSA. The chain's CDR3 is CASGSTWMETQYF. The CDR3 DNA reads as TGTGCCAGCGGATCGACTTGGATGGAGACCCAGTACTTC.

By share, this clone ranks as medium-sized. Written as DNA, the CDR3 is TGTGCCAGCAGCCTGGGGGCTGTCACTGAAGCTTTCTTT. Amino acid sequence: CASSLGAVTEAFF. This sequence joins TRBV11-2 and TRBJ1-1, with D possibly being TRBD1 (6 bases). V lost 5 bases, J lost 4 bases, and 11 bases lay in between. CDR1 and CDR2 from the germline V gene are SGHAT and FQNNGV. This CDR3 contains 13 residues.

Within the sample, this clone is medium-sized. The chain links TRBV19 to TRBJ2-3; the D gene is possibly TRBD2 (6 bases). With 2 bases removed from V and 6 bases from J, the gap between germline ends came to 9 bases. Germline V lookup: CDR1 LNHDA, CDR2 SQIVND (reference sequence). CDR3 length: 13 amino acids. The DNA of the CDR3 is TGTGCCAGTAGTATAACTAGCAGTGATACGCAGTATTTT. The encoded protein is CASSITSSDTQYF. The whole variable domain, remainder taken from reference TRBV19 and TRBJ2-3, is DGGITQSPKYLFRKEGQNVTLSCEQNLNHDAMYWYRQDPGQGLRLIYYSQIVNDFQKGDIAEGYSVSREKKESFPLTVTSAQKNPTAFYLCASSITSSDTQYFGPGTRLTVL.